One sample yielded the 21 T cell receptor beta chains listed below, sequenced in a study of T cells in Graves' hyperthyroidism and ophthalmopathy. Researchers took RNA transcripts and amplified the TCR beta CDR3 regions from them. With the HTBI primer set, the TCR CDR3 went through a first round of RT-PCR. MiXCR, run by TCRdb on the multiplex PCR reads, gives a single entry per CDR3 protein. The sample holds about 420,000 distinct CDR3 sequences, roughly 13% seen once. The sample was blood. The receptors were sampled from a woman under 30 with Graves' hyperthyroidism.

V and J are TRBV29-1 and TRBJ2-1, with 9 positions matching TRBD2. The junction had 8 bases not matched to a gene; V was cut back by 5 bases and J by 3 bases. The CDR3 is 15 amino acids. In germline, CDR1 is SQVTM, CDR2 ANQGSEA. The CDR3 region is CSVRTTSGYYNEQFF. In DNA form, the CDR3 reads TGCAGCGTTCGAACAACTAGCGGGTACTACAATGAGCAGTTCTTC.

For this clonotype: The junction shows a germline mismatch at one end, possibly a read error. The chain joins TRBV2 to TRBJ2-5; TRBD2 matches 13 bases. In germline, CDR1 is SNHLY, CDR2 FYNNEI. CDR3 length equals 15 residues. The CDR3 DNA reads TGTGCCAGCAGTTCTGAGGGACTAGCGGGAAGTACCGCGGACTTC. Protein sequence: CASSSEGLAGSTADF.

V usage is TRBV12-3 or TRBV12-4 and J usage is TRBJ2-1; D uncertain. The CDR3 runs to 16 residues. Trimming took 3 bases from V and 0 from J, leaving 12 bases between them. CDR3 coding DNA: TGTGCCAGCAGTTTGAGATTCACGAGCTCCTACAATGAGCAGTTCTTC. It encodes CASSLRFTSSYNEQFF.

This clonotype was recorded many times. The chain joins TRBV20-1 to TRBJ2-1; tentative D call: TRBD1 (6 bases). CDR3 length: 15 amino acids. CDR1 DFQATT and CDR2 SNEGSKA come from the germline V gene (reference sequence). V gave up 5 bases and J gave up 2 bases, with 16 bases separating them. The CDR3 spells CSAPGQGSTYNEQFF. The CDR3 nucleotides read TGCAGTGCTCCCGGGCAGGGGTCCACCTACAATGAGCAGTTCTTC.

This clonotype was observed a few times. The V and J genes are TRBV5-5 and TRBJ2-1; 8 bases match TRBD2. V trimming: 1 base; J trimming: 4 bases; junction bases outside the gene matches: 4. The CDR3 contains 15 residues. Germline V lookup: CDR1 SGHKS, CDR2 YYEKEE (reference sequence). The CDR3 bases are TGTGCCAGCAGCTTGCTTAGCGGGACTTACAATGAGCAGTTCTTC. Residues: CASSLLSGTYNEQFF.

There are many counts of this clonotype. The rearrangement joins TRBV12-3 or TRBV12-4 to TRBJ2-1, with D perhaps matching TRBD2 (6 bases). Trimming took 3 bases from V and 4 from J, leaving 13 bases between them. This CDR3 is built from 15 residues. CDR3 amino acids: CASSFGSSEYNEQFF. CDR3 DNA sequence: TGTGCCAGCAGTTTCGGGAGCTCTGAATACAATGAGCAGTTCTTC.

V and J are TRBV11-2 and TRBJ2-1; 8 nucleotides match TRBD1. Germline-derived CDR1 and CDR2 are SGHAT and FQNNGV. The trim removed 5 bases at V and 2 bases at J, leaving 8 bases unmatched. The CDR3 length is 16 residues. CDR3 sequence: CASSPRTGGPYNEQFF. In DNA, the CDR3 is TGTGCCAGCAGCCCCCGCACAGGGGGGCCCTACAATGAGCAGTTCTTC.

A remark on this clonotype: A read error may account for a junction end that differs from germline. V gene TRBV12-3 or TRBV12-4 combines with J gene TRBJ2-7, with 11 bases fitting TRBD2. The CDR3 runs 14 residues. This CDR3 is CASSIAGGPREQYF. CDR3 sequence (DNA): TGTGCCAGCAGTATAGCGGGAGGGCCGAGGGAGCAGTACTTC.

The CDR3 is CASSLGHSYNEQFF. For the CDR3, the DNA is TGTGCCAGCAGCTTAGGACATTCCTACAATGAGCAGTTCTTC. The chain carries TRBV6-9 and TRBJ2-1; D is perhaps TRBD1 (5 bases). Germline values: CDR1 MNHGY, CDR2 SVAAGI. CDR3 length: 14 amino acids. The ends were cut back, 6 bases at V and 1 base at J, with 10 bases in the middle.

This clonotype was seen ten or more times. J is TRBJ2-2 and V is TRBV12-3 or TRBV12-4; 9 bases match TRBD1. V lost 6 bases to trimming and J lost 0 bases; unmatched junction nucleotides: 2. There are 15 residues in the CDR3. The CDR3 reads CASRDRGANTGELFF. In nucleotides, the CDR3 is TGTGCCAGCAGGGACAGGGGCGCGAACACCGGGGAGCTGTTTTTT.

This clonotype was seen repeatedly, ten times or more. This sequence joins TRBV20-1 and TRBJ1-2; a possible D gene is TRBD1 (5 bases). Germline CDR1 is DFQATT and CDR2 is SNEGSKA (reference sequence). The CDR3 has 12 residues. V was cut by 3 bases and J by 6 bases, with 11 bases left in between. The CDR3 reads CSASRGEDGYTF. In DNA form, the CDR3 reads TGCAGTGCTAGCAGAGGGGAGGATGGCTACACCTTC.

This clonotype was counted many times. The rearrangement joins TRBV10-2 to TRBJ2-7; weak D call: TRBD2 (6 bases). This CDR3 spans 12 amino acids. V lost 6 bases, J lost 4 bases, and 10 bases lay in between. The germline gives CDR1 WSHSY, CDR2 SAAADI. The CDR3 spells CASSGSFYEQYF. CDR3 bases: TGCGCCAGCAGCGGGAGTTTTTACGAGCAGTACTTC.

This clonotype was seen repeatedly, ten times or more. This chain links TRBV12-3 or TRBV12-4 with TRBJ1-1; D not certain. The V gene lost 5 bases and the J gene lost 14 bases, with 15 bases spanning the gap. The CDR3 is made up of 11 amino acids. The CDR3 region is CASSKNRRGFF. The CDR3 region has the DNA TGTGCCAGCAGTAAAAACAGAAGAGGATTCTTT.

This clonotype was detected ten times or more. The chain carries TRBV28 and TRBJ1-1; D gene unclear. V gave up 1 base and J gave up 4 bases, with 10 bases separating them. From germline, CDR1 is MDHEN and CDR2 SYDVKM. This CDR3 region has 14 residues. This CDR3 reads CASSLLGVGTEAFF. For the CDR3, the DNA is TGTGCCAGCAGTTTATTAGGAGTTGGCACTGAAGCTTTCTTT.

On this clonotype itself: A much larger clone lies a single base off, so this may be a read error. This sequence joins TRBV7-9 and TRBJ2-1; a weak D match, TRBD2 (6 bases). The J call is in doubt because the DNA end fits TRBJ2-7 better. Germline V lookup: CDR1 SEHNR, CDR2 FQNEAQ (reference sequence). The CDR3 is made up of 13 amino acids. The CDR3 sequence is CASTQSGGNEQYF. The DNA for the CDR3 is TGTGCCAGCACCCAGTCCGGCGGGAATGAGCAGTACTTC.

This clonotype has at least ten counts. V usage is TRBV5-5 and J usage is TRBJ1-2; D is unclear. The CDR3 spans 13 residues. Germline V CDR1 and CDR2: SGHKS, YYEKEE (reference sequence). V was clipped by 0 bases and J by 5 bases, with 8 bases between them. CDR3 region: CASSLAGRYGYTF. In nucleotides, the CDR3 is TGTGCCAGCAGCTTGGCTGGGAGGTATGGCTACACCTTC.

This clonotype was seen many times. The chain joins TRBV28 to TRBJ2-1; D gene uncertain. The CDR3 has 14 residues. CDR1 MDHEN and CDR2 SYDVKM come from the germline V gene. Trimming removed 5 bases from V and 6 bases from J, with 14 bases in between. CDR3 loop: CASSPSRRANEQFF. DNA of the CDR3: TGTGCCAGCAGTCCTTCTCGACGGGCCAATGAGCAGTTCTTC.

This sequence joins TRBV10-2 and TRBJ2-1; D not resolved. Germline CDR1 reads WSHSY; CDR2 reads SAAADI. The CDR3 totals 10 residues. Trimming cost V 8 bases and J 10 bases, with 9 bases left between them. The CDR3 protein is CASGRVEQFF. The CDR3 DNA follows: TGCGCCAGCGGAAGGGTCGAGCAGTTCTTC.

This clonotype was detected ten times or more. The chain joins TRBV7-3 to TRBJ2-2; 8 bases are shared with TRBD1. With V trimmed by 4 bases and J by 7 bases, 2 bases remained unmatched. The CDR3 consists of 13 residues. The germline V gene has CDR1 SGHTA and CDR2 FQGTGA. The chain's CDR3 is CASSSTGGGELFF. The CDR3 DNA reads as TGTGCCAGCAGCTCAACAGGGGGCGGGGAGCTGTTTTTT. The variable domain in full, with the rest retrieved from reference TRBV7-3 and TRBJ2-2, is GAGVSQTPSNKVTEKGKYVELRCDPISGHTALYWYRQSLGQGPEFLIYFQGTGAADDSGLPNDRFFAVRPEGSVSTLKIQRTERGDSAVYLCASSSTGGGELFFGEGSRLTVL.

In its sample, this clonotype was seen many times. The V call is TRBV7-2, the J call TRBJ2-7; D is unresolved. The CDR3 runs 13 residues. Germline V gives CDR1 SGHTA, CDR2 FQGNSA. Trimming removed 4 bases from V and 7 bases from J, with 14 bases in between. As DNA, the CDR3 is TGTGCCAGCAGCTCCCTTTCGCCTAGGGAGCAGTACTTC. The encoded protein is CASSSLSPREQYF.

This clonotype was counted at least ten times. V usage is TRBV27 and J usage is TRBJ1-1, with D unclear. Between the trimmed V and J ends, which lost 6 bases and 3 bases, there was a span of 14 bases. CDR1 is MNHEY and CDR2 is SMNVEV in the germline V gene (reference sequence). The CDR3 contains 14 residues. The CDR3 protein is CASSRWGSDTEAFF. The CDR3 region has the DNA TGTGCCAGCAGCCGTTGGGGTAGTGACACTGAAGCTTTCTTT.